Listed below are T cell receptor beta chains from one sample, sequenced in a study of blood T cell repertoires in COVID-19. Only in-frame clones appear in the TCRdb table, and some are missing; sequencing was by immunoSEQ multiplex PCR. The profile shows approximately 150,000 clones, just under 90% of them singletons. The sequenced sample consisted of peripheral blood. These receptors all stem from a woman aged 45-60 years with active or convalescent COVID-19. The CDR3 runs from the conserved cysteine through the conserved F or W. Each record gives: V gene, J gene, CDR3 protein.

TRBV6-6	TRBJ2-7	CASSYSDSYEQYF
TRBV7-2	TRBJ1-5	CASSLRGDGGVNQPQHF
TRBV30	TRBJ2-7	CAWSAATGGIYEQYF
TRBV5-8	TRBJ1-1	CASSIMTGVDTEAFF
TRBV4-3	TRBJ2-1	CASSTRQGRPQYNEQFF
TRBV12-3/TRBV12-4	TRBJ2-7	CASNLAGAYEQYF
TRBV7-9	TRBJ1-5	CASSLGQGALDSNQPQHF
TRBV2	TRBJ1-1	CASSPVTVPTEAFF
TRBV27	TRBJ2-7	CASSFIPGTDLSYEQYF
TRBV15	TRBJ2-5	CATSRGDRGQETQYF
TRBV18	TRBJ1-5	CASSPGAGGAQPQHF
TRBV6-2/TRBV6-3	TRBJ2-3	CASSYLRLAGGPDTQYF
TRBV9	TRBJ1-2	CASSVEGAGNYGYTF
TRBV6-1	TRBJ2-7	CASSEGGVLLDEQYF
TRBV7-2	TRBJ2-1	CASSLDGDYNEQFF
TRBV6-5	TRBJ1-1	CASSYAAGGAYTEAFF
TRBV6-6	TRBJ1-1	CASSKSGQGIYAEAFF
TRBV9	TRBJ1-5	CASGGNQPQHF
TRBV5-8	TRBJ2-1	CASSRRTGQGEQFF
TRBV10-3	TRBJ2-7	CAISGTGAYEQYF
TRBV5-1	TRBJ1-1	CASSSHPRDRATEAFF
TRBV27	TRBJ2-3	CASSLFVGRGDTQYF
TRBV18	TRBJ2-3	CASSRWASTDTQYF
TRBV6-5	TRBJ1-1	CASSYGRGAKFTEAFF
TRBV5-4	TRBJ2-1	CASSHPGLAGGKSYNEQFF
TRBV28	TRBJ1-2	CASSSTTVSNYGYTF
TRBV7-2	TRBJ1-4	CASSRSGDEKLFF
TRBV19	TRBJ2-1	CASSNRGNNEQFF
TRBV3-1/TRBV3-2	TRBJ2-5	CASSQVGTSRETQYF
TRBV7-9	TRBJ1-2	CASSLGDRKNYGYTF
TRBV5-1	TRBJ2-3	CASSTGGRVGDTQYF
TRBV30	TRBJ2-7	CAWTRGRLAGTAYEQYF
TRBV5-4	TRBJ2-7	CASSLVGLAGDEQYF
TRBV27	TRBJ1-5	CASSSQDSNQPQHF
TRBV30	TRBJ2-7	CAWSVDYGQSITYEQYF
TRBV19	TRBJ2-6	CATRGGTSFTGANVLTF
TRBV5-1	TRBJ2-5	CASSPDSDRETQYF
TRBV19	TRBJ1-1	CASSPDRYTEAFF
TRBV18	TRBJ1-1	CASSPVLTGGSKSTEAFF
TRBV6-5	TRBJ1-5	CASRPTRDQPQHF
TRBV4-3	TRBJ1-5	CASSQALGGTGQPQHF
TRBV29-1	TRBJ2-7	CSVHTGNGYEQYF
TRBV18	TRBJ2-5	CASSPGRQGEETQYF
TRBV9	TRBJ2-3	CASSVTSGVTDTQYF
TRBV4-3	TRBJ2-1	CASSQEVRGNEQFF
TRBV4-1	TRBJ2-2	CASSQGEDTGELFF
TRBV27	TRBJ1-5	CASKVGQGNQPQHF
TRBV5-1	TRBJ1-2	CARSLGVQGDGYTF
TRBV5-8	TRBJ1-1	CASRSGQSTEAFF
TRBV2	TRBJ1-2	CASSEVEVQLRDYTF
TRBV5-1	TRBJ1-1	CASSSRGPGDTEAFF
TRBV9	TRBJ1-1	CASSVGWANTEAFF
TRBV28	TRBJ1-5	CASSSTRDSQHQPQHF